The 27 T cell receptor beta chains in this list originate from one sample, sequenced in a study of blood T cell repertoires in COVID-19. Assay: immunoSEQ multiplex PCR; the TCRdb copy retains only in-frame clones and omits some. Among under 200,000 clones listed, about four fifths were seen once. Sequencing used PBMCs or T cells enriched from blood (not recorded which). These receptors came from a middle-aged man who had recovered from COVID-19.

The chain couples TRBV3-1 (or the pseudogene TRBV3-2) to TRBJ2-5, with D unclear. Germline loops: CDR1 LGHDT, CDR2 YNNKEL (reference sequence). Deletions cut 3 bases from V and 2 bases from J, with 4 bases between. The CDR3 has 12 amino acids. CDR3: CASSHTQETQYF. The CDR3 DNA follows: TGTGCCAGCAGCCATACACAAGAGACCCAGTACTTC.

The rearrangement joins TRBV27 to TRBJ2-3; 7 bases map to TRBD1. V lost 2 bases and J lost 2; bases outside the gene matches: 13. The CDR3 extends over 18 amino acids. Germline CDR1 is MNHEY and CDR2 is SMNVEV (reference sequence). The CDR3 reads CASSLAQTGYNPTDTQYF. CDR3 in DNA: TGTGCCAGCAGTTTAGCCCAGACAGGGTATAATCCCACAGATACGCAGTATTTT.

CDR3 amino acids: CATSDPRTGVNEKLFF. The CDR3 DNA reads as TGTGCCACCAGTGACCCGAGGACGGGAGTGAATGAAAAACTGTTTTTT. The chain carries TRBV24-1 and TRBJ1-4; no clear D. Germline V gene data show CDR1 as KGHDR and CDR2 as SFDVKD. V was cut by 4 bases and J by 5 bases, with 16 bases left in between. This CDR3 region has 16 residues.

CDR3 sequence: CASSTNPPDIFSNYGYTF. The DNA for the CDR3 is TGTGCCAGCTCAACCAACCCGCCGGACATATTCTCTAACTATGGCTACACCTTC. The chain uses TRBV18 and TRBJ1-2; D is possibly TRBD1 (5 bases). Germline CDR1 and CDR2: KGHSH and LQKENI. V dropped 5 bases and J dropped 0 bases, with 22 bases sitting between them. This CDR3 region has 18 residues.

The chain joins TRBV28 to TRBJ2-7; D call uncertain. The V end was cut by 5 bases, the J end by 1 base, with 6 bases between. Germline assignment: CDR1 MDHEN and CDR2 SYDVKM. The length of the CDR3 is 12 residues. The CDR3 coding sequence is TGTGCCAGCAGTCGTGCGTCCTACGAGCAGTACTTC. This codes for CASSRASYEQYF.

The chain uses TRBV30 and TRBJ1-3; 7 bases match TRBD1. The CDR3 has 14 amino acids. CDR1 is GTSNPN, CDR2 SVGIG, per germline (reference sequence). V trimming: 5 bases; J trimming: 4 bases; junction bases outside the gene matches: 8. The CDR3 region has the DNA TGTGCCTGGGATACACAGGGGCGCGGAAACACCATATATTTT. It is translated as CAWDTQGRGNTIYF.

V usage is TRBV7-2 and J usage is TRBJ1-2; D remains ambiguous. Germline assignment: CDR1 SGHTA and CDR2 FQGNSA. This CDR3 region has 14 residues. V was trimmed by 1 base and J by 4 bases, leaving 10 bases between them. The CDR3 is CASSLGTARYGYTF. CDR3 nucleotide sequence: TGTGCCAGCAGCTTAGGTACAGCTCGCTATGGCTACACCTTC.

The V and J genes are TRBV10-1 and TRBJ2-1; D gene uncertain. The ends were cut back, 4 bases at V and 4 bases at J, with 11 bases in the middle. From germline, CDR1 is WNHNN and CDR2 SYGVQD (reference sequence). The CDR3 loop spans 14 amino acids. CDR3 sequence reads: CASSVRGEYNEQFF. The CDR3 DNA sequence: TGCGCCAGCAGTGTGCGAGGAGAATACAATGAGCAGTTCTTC.

J is TRBJ1-1 and V is TRBV6-5; possibly TRBD1 for D (5 bases). The CDR3 runs 14 residues. Trimming pared 3 bases from V and 6 bases from J, leaving 14 bases between. The germline V gene encodes CDR1 MNHEY and CDR2 SVGAGI. The DNA for the CDR3 is TGTGCCAGCAGTTATCGGGCAGGGTTGGCTGAAGCTTTCTTT. Translated, it gives CASSYRAGLAEAFF.

The chain couples TRBV10-2 to TRBJ2-2; TRBD1 matches at 7 bases. The CDR3 runs to 15 residues. Trimming removed 6 bases from V and 0 bases from J; junction bases left unmatched: 4. Germline loops: CDR1 WSHSY, CDR2 SAAADI. CDR3 bases: TGCGCCAGCAGGATAGGACAGGCGAACACCGGGGAGCTGTTTTTT. This codes for CASRIGQANTGELFF.

The genes are TRBV3-1 (or the pseudogene TRBV3-2) and TRBJ2-1, with D unresolved. The ends were cut back, 1 base at V and 10 bases at J, with 11 bases in the middle. Germline V CDR1 and CDR2: LGHDT, YNNKEL (reference sequence). The CDR3 is 13 residues long. DNA of the CDR3: TGTGCCAGCAGCCAAGCACGTGACTTGGAGCAGTTCTTC. Its translation is CASSQARDLEQFF.

The chain is built from TRBV6-5 and TRBJ1-2; D may be TRBD1 (5 bases). The CDR3 has 14 residues. In germline, CDR1 is MNHEY, CDR2 SVGAGI. V was pared by 2 bases and J by 7 bases, with 14 bases between. The CDR3: CASSYRQGLGGYTF. For the CDR3, the DNA is TGTGCCAGCAGTTACAGGCAGGGATTGGGTGGCTACACCTTC.

The chain combines TRBV6-6 with TRBJ2-2, with D possibly being TRBD1 (6 bases). Germline V gene sequence: CDR1 MNHNY, CDR2 SVGAGI (reference sequence). The CDR3 extends over 13 amino acids. V was cut by 5 bases and J by 6 bases, with 10 bases left in between. The CDR3 sequence is CASSRTGPGELFF. The CDR3 nucleotides are TGTGCCAGCAGTCGTACAGGGCCCGGGGAGCTGTTTTTT.

V gene TRBV5-1 combines with J gene TRBJ2-7, with 10 bases aligning to TRBD2. J was trimmed by 1 base and V by 4 bases; bases with no gene match: 11. This CDR3 comprises 17 residues. CDR1 is SGHRS, CDR2 YFSETQ, per germline. For the CDR3, the DNA is TGCGCCAGCAGCCAGACAGGTCCAGCGGGGGGGTCCTACGAGCAGTACTTC. Its translation is CASSQTGPAGGSYEQYF. The entire variable domain, with the rest obtained from reference TRBV5-1 and TRBJ2-7, is as follows: KAGVTQTPRYLIKTRGQQVTLSCSPISGHRSVSWYQQTPGQGLQFLFEYFSETQRNKGNFPGRFSGRQFSNSRSEMNVSTLELGDSALYLCASSQTGPAGGSYEQYFGPGTRLTVT.

About this clone: The identical CDR3 is also encoded by other nucleotide sequences in the sample. This chain connects TRBV11-3 to TRBJ2-2, with D perhaps TRBD1 (5 bases). The CDR3 has 14 amino acids. CDR1 is SGHNT, CDR2 YENEEA, per germline. Trimming removed 4 bases at V and 3 bases at J, with 9 bases between. The CDR3 here is CASSSDSYTGELFF. CDR3 DNA sequence: TGTGCCAGCAGCTCCGACAGTTACACCGGGGAGCTGTTTTTT.

The chain links TRBV9 to TRBJ1-2, with a tentative D call TRBD1 (5 bases). V lost 0 bases and J 0 bases, leaving 18 bases between the germline ends. CDR3 length: 18 amino acids. Germline V gene data show CDR1 as SGDLS and CDR2 as YYNGEE. The CDR3 reads CASSVEAGGTLANYGYTF. DNA for the CDR3: TGTGCCAGCAGCGTAGAGGCCGGGGGGACCTTAGCTAACTATGGCTACACCTTC.

This clone came up once. DNA for the CDR3: TGTGCCAGCAGCAAGTGGGACAGTTTAAATGAAAAACTGTTTTTT. It encodes CASSKWDSLNEKLFF. The chain joins TRBV5-4 to TRBJ1-4, with 7 bases that match TRBD1. This CDR3 spans 15 amino acids. V shed 4 bases, J shed 5 bases, and the junction held 8 bases outside the gene matches. Germline-derived CDR1 and CDR2 are SGHNT and YYREEE (reference sequence).

This clone was detected once. V gene TRBV18 combines with J gene TRBJ1-4; D not certain. The length of the CDR3 is 15 residues. Trimming cost V 5 bases and J 6 bases, with 16 bases left between them. Germline loops: CDR1 KGHSH, CDR2 LQKENI. The CDR3 protein is CASSSPAAAHEKLFF. The CDR3 DNA sequence: TGTGCCAGCTCATCCCCAGCGGCAGCTCATGAAAAACTGTTTTTT.

The chain is built from TRBV5-6 and TRBJ1-5; TRBD1 is a possible D gene (6 bases). The CDR3 length is 14 residues. The V end was cut by 4 bases, the J end by 5 bases, with 13 bases between. Germline-derived CDR1 and CDR2 are SGHDT and YYEEEE. CDR3 amino acids: CASSPWTAHQPQHF. The CDR3 DNA reads TGTGCCAGCAGCCCTTGGACAGCCCATCAGCCCCAGCATTTT.

This chain uses TRBV5-1 with TRBJ2-7, with D perhaps TRBD1 (5 bases). With 0 bases removed from V and 4 bases from J, the gap between germline ends came to 29 bases. Germline V gene sequence: CDR1 SGHRS, CDR2 YFSETQ. The CDR3 is 20 amino acids. The CDR3: CASSLGSGWGRASVHYEQYF. The DNA for the CDR3 is TGCGCCAGCAGCTTGGGGTCTGGTTGGGGCAGGGCCTCGGTACATTACGAGCAGTACTTC.

This chain's CDR3 is CASSRQGWGEAFF. Written as DNA, the CDR3 is TGTGCCAGCAGCCGACAGGGATGGGGGGAAGCTTTCTTT. V usage is TRBV14 and J usage is TRBJ1-1, with 7 bases aligning to TRBD1. The CDR3 has 13 residues. V gave up 4 bases and J gave up 8 bases; unmatched junction bases: 7. CDR1 and CDR2 from the germline V gene are SGHDN and FVKESK.

The chain joins TRBV5-6 to TRBJ2-7; the D is unclear. V was shortened by 1 base and J by 7 bases, with 6 bases between the two germline ends. Germline V lookup: CDR1 SGHDT, CDR2 YYEEEE. This CDR3 spans 11 amino acids. The CDR3 reads CASSLRSEQYF. CDR3 in DNA: TGTGCCAGCAGCTTGCGGAGTGAGCAGTACTTC.

The chain uses TRBV6-5 and TRBJ2-7; 8 bases line up with TRBD1. Germline V gene data show CDR1 as MNHEY and CDR2 as SVGAGI. Trimming cost V 6 bases and J 6 bases; bases outside gene matches: 7. This CDR3 has 13 residues. CDR3 nucleotides: TGTGCCAGCAGACGACCGACAGGGGCCGAGCAGTACTTC. As protein: CASRRPTGAEQYF.

The chain employs TRBV28 and TRBJ1-2; 7 bases map to TRBD1. This CDR3 spans 14 amino acids. Germline CDR1 is MDHEN and CDR2 is SYDVKM. The V and J ends lost 4 bases and 1 base, in that order; junction bases with no gene match: 3. DNA of the CDR3: TGTGCCAGCAGTTCCAGGGGGAATAACTATGGCTACACCTTC. As protein: CASSSRGNNYGYTF.

The chain has TRBV6-5 and TRBJ2-5; D gene ambiguous. CDR3 length: 11 residues. Germline V CDR1 and CDR2: MNHEY, SVGAGI. V lost 6 bases, J lost 2 bases, and 4 bases lay in between. The DNA for the CDR3 is TGTGCCAGCAGAACTCAAGAGACCCAGTACTTC. Translating it yields CASRTQETQYF.

The V call is TRBV29-1, the J call TRBJ2-7, with TRBD2 matching 8 bases. V gave up 7 bases and J gave up 3 bases; unmatched junction bases: 5. The CDR3 totals 12 residues. In germline, CDR1 is SQVTM, CDR2 ANQGSEA. CDR3 DNA: TGCAGCGCGGCTAGCGGGTACTACGAGCAGTACTTC. This sequence encodes CSAASGYYEQYF.

This clone appeared a single time. The CDR3: CASSLDRGRNQPQHF. The CDR3 DNA sequence: TGTGCCAGCAGCCTAGACAGGGGTAGAAATCAGCCCCAGCATTTT. V and J are TRBV7-9 and TRBJ1-5; 8 positions match TRBD1. The CDR3 loop spans 15 amino acids. From germline, CDR1 is SEHNR and CDR2 FQNEAQ (reference sequence). The V segment lost 5 bases and the J segment 4 bases; nucleotides outside the gene matches: 7.